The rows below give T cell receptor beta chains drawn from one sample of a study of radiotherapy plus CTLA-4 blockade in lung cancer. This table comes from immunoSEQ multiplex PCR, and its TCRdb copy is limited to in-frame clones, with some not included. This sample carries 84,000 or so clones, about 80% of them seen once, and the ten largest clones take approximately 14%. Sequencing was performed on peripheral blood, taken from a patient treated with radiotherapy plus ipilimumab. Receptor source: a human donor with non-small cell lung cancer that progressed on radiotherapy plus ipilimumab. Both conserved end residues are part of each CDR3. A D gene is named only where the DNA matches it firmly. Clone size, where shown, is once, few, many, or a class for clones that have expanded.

DNA: TGTGCCAGCAGTGAAAGTGGTCCCCCCTCATCTGTGGGAAACACCATATATTTT
CDR3: CASSESGPPSSVGNTIYF
J: TRBJ1-3
V: TRBV6-1
size: NA
D: NA

DNA: TGTGCCAGCAGCGTAGGAGGGTTTAACTATGGCTACACCTTC
CDR3: CASSVGGFNYGYTF
J: TRBJ1-2
V: TRBV9
size: NA
D: NA

DNA: TGCGCCAGCAGCTTGCAGGACGGGTTCGGCTACACCTTC
CDR3: CASSLQDGFGYTF
J: TRBJ1-2
V: TRBV5-1
size: few
D: NA

DNA: TGTGCCAGCAGTCCCCGGGCGGGAGGGTCCCGGGCCCTTGGGAATGAGCAGTTCTTC
CDR3: CASSPRAGGSRALGNEQFF
J: TRBJ2-1
V: TRBV27
size: NA
D: TRBD2

DNA: TGTGCCTGGAGTGTAGGTAGCGGGAGGGCCTACGAGCAGTACTTC
CDR3: CAWSVGSGRAYEQYF
J: TRBJ2-7
V: TRBV30
size: few
D: TRBD2

DNA: TGCACCAGCAGCCAAGATATGAGGGGGGGCGGGAATGAGCAGTTCTTC
CDR3: CTSSQDMRGGGNEQFF
J: TRBJ2-1
V: TRBV1
size: NA
D: NA

DNA: TGCGCCAGCAGCTTGAGCCAAATTTCCGGGGAGCTGTTTTTT
CDR3: CASSLSQISGELFF
J: TRBJ2-2
V: TRBV5-1
size: NA
D: NA

DNA: TGCGCCAGCAGCCGACAGGGGGAAGTTGGCTACACCTTC
CDR3: CASSRQGEVGYTF
J: TRBJ1-2
V: TRBV4-3
size: NA
D: TRBD1

DNA: TGTGCCAGCAGCGTAGGTGGAGGGCAGGCAACTAATGAAAAACTGTTTTTT
CDR3: CASSVGGGQATNEKLFF
J: TRBJ1-4
V: TRBV9
size: NA
D: NA

DNA: TGTGCCAGTAGCCAAACCGGGACAGGGGTCTATGGCTACACCTTC
CDR3: CASSQTGTGVYGYTF
J: TRBJ1-2
V: TRBV19
size: NA
D: TRBD1

DNA: TGTGCCAGCACCTCAGGACTAGCGGCCACAGATACGCAGTATTTT
CDR3: CASTSGLAATDTQYF
J: TRBJ2-3
V: TRBV7-2
size: NA
D: TRBD2

DNA: TGCGCCAGCAGCCACCCTGGACAGAGTGAAGCTTTCTTT
CDR3: CASSHPGQSEAFF
J: TRBJ1-1
V: TRBV4-1
size: once
D: NA

DNA: TGTGCCAGTAGTTCCACTGACAGACATGGCTACACCTTC
CDR3: CASSSTDRHGYTF
J: TRBJ1-2
V: TRBV19
size: NA
D: NA

DNA: TGTGCCAGCAGAACGGGCAAGTCCCAGTACTTC
CDR3: CASRTGKSQYF
J: TRBJ2-5
V: TRBV6-5
size: NA
D: NA

DNA: TGCAGCGTTAGGACTCGCGGGGGGGCGGGGGAGCAGTACTTC
CDR3: CSVRTRGGAGEQYF
J: TRBJ2-7
V: TRBV29-1
size: NA
D: TRBD2

DNA: TGTGCCTGGAGTACCCCGACACAGCAGTACTTC
CDR3: CAWSTPTQQYF
J: TRBJ2-7
V: TRBV30
size: NA
D: NA

DNA: TGTGCCAGCAGCTTCCCCAAGCTTGGGGGCACTGAAGCTTTCTTT
CDR3: CASSFPKLGGTEAFF
J: TRBJ1-1
V: TRBV13
size: NA
D: NA

DNA: TGTGCCAGCAGCGTAGGACGCAGGGTGGACGATGGCTACACCTTC
CDR3: CASSVGRRVDDGYTF
J: TRBJ1-2
V: TRBV9
size: NA
D: NA

DNA: TGTGCCAGTAGACAATACAGGGGCTATAATGAAAAACTGTTTTTT
CDR3: CASRQYRGYNEKLFF
J: TRBJ1-4
V: TRBV19
size: NA
D: TRBD1

DNA: TGCAGCGTTGTCCTCTCCTACGAGCAGTACTTC
CDR3: CSVVLSYEQYF
J: TRBJ2-7
V: TRBV29-1
size: NA
D: NA

DNA: TGTGCCAGCAGTGAAGCTAGACTAGCGGGAGGTGTCGGGGAGCTGTTTTTT
CDR3: CASSEARLAGGVGELFF
J: TRBJ2-2
V: TRBV2
size: NA
D: TRBD2

DNA: TGTGCCAGCAGCCCGATTCGTCGCGGGACAGGGGCCTATGGCTACACCTTC
CDR3: CASSPIRRGTGAYGYTF
J: TRBJ1-2
V: TRBV7-9
size: NA
D: TRBD1

DNA: TGTGCCTGTCAGTCCCGGGACCCCCCCCCGGGCGAGCAGTACTTC
CDR3: CACQSRDPPPGEQYF
J: TRBJ2-7
V: TRBV30
size: NA
D: NA

DNA: TGTGCCAGCAGCCCAGGGACAGCTGACTATGGCTACACCTTC
CDR3: CASSPGTADYGYTF
J: TRBJ1-2
V: TRBV7-9
size: NA
D: TRBD1

DNA: TGTGCCAGTAGTATGAGACCAATAAATGAGCAGTTCTTC
CDR3: CASSMRPINEQFF
J: TRBJ2-1
V: TRBV19
size: NA
D: NA

DNA: TGTGCCAGCAATCTGGTTACCTACGAGCAGTACTTC
CDR3: CASNLVTYEQYF
J: TRBJ2-7
V: TRBV27
size: few
D: NA